This TCR beta chain was sequenced during a study of blood T cell repertoires in COVID-19 (dated by TCRdb to the early 2020s). Some background on the complete study: Samples covering the acute and convalescent phases of COVID-19 were provided by collaborators in the United States, Italy and Spain. The material from the prospective study consisted of cDNA or gDNA derived from T cells, B-cell-depleted T cells, or PBMCs. The dataset comprised deeply sampled blood TCRbeta repertoires from subjects exposed to, actively infected with, or recovered from COVID-19. The repertoires were released in a freely available public database meant as a resource for research on the immune response to SARS-CoV-2. The samples were drawn from two sources: the first 160 participants of the ongoing ImmuneRACE study, and some 1,300 subjects contributed by 6 global collaborators. A de-identified subject ID, COVID-19 status, age in years and sex were almost always included in the sample metadata. Where available, HLA class I and class II types were obtained from metadata supplied by the sample provider rather than from assay-based typing.

What the study reported, not specific to this receptor: The amount of clinical and demographic metadata varied by source and participant and was provided uncurated.

Each collaborating institution followed its own protocols to collect whole blood in K2EDTA tubes. For TCRbeta analysis, collaborators shipped samples in one of three forms: frozen whole blood, isolated PBMCs, or DNA extracted from either of those sample types. TCRbeta CDR3 regions were amplified from genomic DNA by means of the immunoSEQ Assay, a bias-controlled multiplex PCR. Regarding the original processing steps: The number of nucleated cells in each sample was estimated from the amplification of reference gene primers within the assay. Sequence reads were collapsed and filtered to measure the absolute abundance of every unique TCRbeta CDR3 rearrangement. For each sample, productive Simpson clonality was calculated as the square root of Simpson's diversity index across productive rearrangements. The clones in this table, taken by TCRdb from immuneACCESS, are in-frame only. Not every clone is retained; where verified, under half of the shortfall comes from an unresolved V gene, and the cause of the rest is unknown. That table supplies the V and J calls and clone size; D and trimming were determined from the DNA. This sample holds over 350,000 clones; roughly 90% were observed only once. Of the sample, roughly 4% falls within the top ten clones.

As concerns this clone: This receptor's antigen is unknown. No much larger clone exists at a distance of one base, and base qualities are not known.

The clonotype comes from a woman in her twenties or thirties with acute or convalescent COVID-19. The sample was peripheral blood.

Here is the DNA: TGTGCCAGCAGCCTGGAGTATAGCGGGGGGGAAGAGACCCAGTACTTC. Translated, it reads CASSLEYSGGEETQYF. Recombination linked TRBV5-6 to TRBJ2-5; 11 of the junction bases match TRBD2. Including cysteine and phenylalanine, the CDR3 has 16 amino acids. The DNA shown is the 48-base CDR3, in frame from base 1. After removal of 4 bases from V and 3 bases from J, the junction retains 8 bases not matched to a gene. For CDR1 and CDR2, the germline V gene lists SGHDT and YYEEEE. With the portions outside the CDR3 filled from the reference TRBV5-6 and TRBJ2-5 genes, the complete variable region becomes DAGVTQSPTHLIKTRGQQVTLRCSPKSGHDTVSWYQQALGQGPQFIFQYYEEEERQRGNFPDRFSGHQFPNYSSELNVNALLLGDSALYLCASSLEYSGGEETQYFGPGTRLLVL.